At least ten counts were recorded for the clone carrying this T cell receptor beta chain. Its antigen is undetermined. These data are taken from a study of T cells in Graves' hyperthyroidism and ophthalmopathy. Study-wide points: Most thyroid clonotypes expanded above 0.001 appeared in blood too. In the analysis, a 13 V-J model separated ophthalmopathy from stable hyperthyroidism.

Orbital computed tomography, thyroid ultrasound, serum thyroxine and TRAb, and clinical symptoms together informed the diagnoses. V lost 8 bases to trimming and J lost 4 bases, with 14 bases between them. CDR3 length: 14 residues. Germline V gene data show CDR1 as MDHEN and CDR2 as SYDVKM. There were TCR beta CDR3 regions amplified from RNA transcripts. The HTBI primer set drove a first-round RT-PCR of the TCR CDR3. Each CDR3 protein is one row after TCRdb ran MiXCR on the multiplex PCR reads. The sample lists roughly 300,000 distinct CDR3 sequences; roughly 20% were seen once. The chain employs TRBV28 and TRBJ1-4; perhaps TRBD1 as D (5 bases). The sequenced sample was blood. The TCR originated in a woman between 45 and 65 years old with Graves' hyperthyroidism. The DNA of the CDR3 is TGTGCCAGCCTACCAGGGTCTGGTAATGAAAAACTGTTTTTT. Translating gives CASLPGSGNEKLFF.